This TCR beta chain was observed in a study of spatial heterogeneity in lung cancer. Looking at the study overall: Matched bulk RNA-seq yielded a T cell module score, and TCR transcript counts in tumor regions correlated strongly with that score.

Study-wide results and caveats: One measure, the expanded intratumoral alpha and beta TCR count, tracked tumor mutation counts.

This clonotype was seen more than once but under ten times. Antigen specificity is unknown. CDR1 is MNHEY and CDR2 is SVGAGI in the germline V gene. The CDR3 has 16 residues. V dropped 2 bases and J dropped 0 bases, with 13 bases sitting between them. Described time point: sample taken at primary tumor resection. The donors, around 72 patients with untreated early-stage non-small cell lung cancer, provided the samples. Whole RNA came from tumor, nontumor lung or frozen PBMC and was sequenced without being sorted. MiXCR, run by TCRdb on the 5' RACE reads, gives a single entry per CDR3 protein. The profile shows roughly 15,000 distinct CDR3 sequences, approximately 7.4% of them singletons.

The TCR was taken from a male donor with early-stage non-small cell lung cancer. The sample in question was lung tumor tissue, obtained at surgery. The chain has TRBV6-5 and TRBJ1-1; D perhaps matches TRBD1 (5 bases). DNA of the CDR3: TGTGCCAGCAGTTACCGGTCGGGGGAGTTGAACACTGAAGCTTTCTTT. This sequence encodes CASSYRSGELNTEAFF.